This is a list of T cell receptor beta chains from one sample in a study of technical replicates of blood from a few donors. The repertoire was sequenced with immunoSEQ multiplex PCR; TCRdb's copy has only in-frame clones and lacks some. The data show tens of thousands of clones, roughly 91% seen once. The sequencing sample was made of T cells isolated from PBMCs. The receptors come from a human donor in good health. Each CDR3 is given without its conserved first and last residue.

TRBJ2-1	TRBV9	ASSPWGGYNEQF
TRBJ2-5	TRBV13	ASSLTRERSETQY
TRBJ2-7	TRBV6-6	ASTDLYSYEQY
TRBJ2-7	TRBV6-5	ASSYDRDYEQY
TRBJ2-7	TRBV7-9	ASSPGGSAEQY
TRBJ2-7	TRBV19	ASSPGTSGSRQY
TRBJ2-2	TRBV7-3	ASSSTANTGELF
TRBJ1-1	TRBV18	ASSPLTVLDTEAF
TRBJ2-1	TRBV7-3	ASRQGGTAYNEQF
TRBJ1-1	TRBV2	ASSEGTGFYTEAF
TRBJ2-1	TRBV11-2	ASSLPRLAFNEQF
TRBJ1-2	TRBV29-1	SVESGRQYGYT
TRBJ2-7	TRBV28	ASSWELEITERQY
TRBJ2-5	TRBV7-2	ASSSTSGTQETQY
TRBJ2-2	TRBV6-1	ASSESLGGTGELF
TRBJ1-3	TRBV29-1	SVERGTRNTIY
TRBJ2-1	TRBV28	ASTSLGLADYNEQF
TRBJ2-5	TRBV9	ASKRSGGFQETQY
TRBJ2-1	TRBV5-8	ASSQFREQF
TRBJ1-5	TRBV28	ASSLPGQGNQPQH
TRBJ2-1	TRBV9	ASSVSGGGPSYNEQF
TRBJ2-3	TRBV29-1	SVSQGGTDTQY
TRBJ1-5	TRBV10-2	ASSVTEANQPQH
TRBJ1-1	TRBV28	ASSIDNTEAF
TRBJ2-3	TRBV9	ASSVDLRQSTDTQY
TRBJ1-1	TRBV19	ASSIDGEGTEAF
TRBJ1-4	TRBV7-2	ASSLSSSNEKLF
TRBJ2-1	TRBV6-4	ASLVRDFQF
TRBJ1-2	TRBV20-1	SVQGIGGYT
TRBJ1-3	TRBV7-8	ASRLKSRYRQGASGNTIY
TRBJ1-1	TRBV5-1	ASSSRDATEAF
TRBJ1-1	TRBV2	ASSEPGEGEAF
TRBJ2-1	TRBV13	ASSLGPGLEIGFYNEQF
TRBJ2-2	TRBV19	ASSILGGGTGELF
TRBJ2-3	TRBV5-4	ASSLIGASTDTQY
TRBJ2-7	TRBV7-2	ASSSLAGAGNEQY
TRBJ2-1	TRBV9	ASSPWTVSYNEQF
TRBJ2-3	TRBV7-2	ASSLVLAGDIRRDTQY
TRBJ2-6	TRBV6-1	ASSEGWTGGSGANVLT
TRBJ2-4	TRBV7-9	ASSLPGQGRNIQY
TRBJ2-2	TRBV9	ASSPRGRGGGTGELF
TRBJ1-4	TRBV28	ASSLSGGVVEKLF
TRBJ2-7	TRBV2	ASSEGRSGAEQY
TRBJ2-7	TRBV27	ASKRTDTYEQY
TRBJ2-2	TRBV4-3	ASSQDPTPGGVTGELF